This T cell receptor (beta chain) was captured by sequencing in a study of T cells in localized non-small cell lung cancer. Clones were sequenced by immunoSEQ multiplex PCR, and TCRdb holds only the in-frame ones, with some missing. The profile shows about 54,000 clones, around 81% of them singletons. Study conclusions and caveats: Density of T cells in blood, when higher, went with longer overall survival.

For this clone: Its antigen is undetermined.

The source is a female donor aged 60 or older with stage II squamous cell lung carcinoma. The sample consisted of peripheral blood, taken before any cancer treatment.

CDR3 loop: CAISGEGVTEAFF. The CDR3 DNA reads TGTGCCATCAGTGGAGAGGGGGTGACTGAAGCTTTCTTT. V gene TRBV10-3 combines with J gene TRBJ1-1, with TRBD1 as a possible D gene (6 bases). The CDR3 spans 13 residues. Trimming left V 4 bases short and J 5 bases short, with 11 bases between. Germline CDR1 and CDR2: ENHRY and SYGVKD.